This T cell receptor beta chain was identified during a study of blood T cell repertoires in COVID-19. Overall study: Both acute and convalescent COVID-19 samples were obtained from the United States, Italy and Spain. The cDNA or gDNA used as material had been derived from T cells, B-cell-depleted T cells, or PBMCs.

Assay used: immunoSEQ multiplex PCR; TCRdb lists only in-frame clones, some missing. The sample comprises roughly 120,000 clones, more than 70% of which are singletons, and about 5.7% rests with the top ten. V lost 6 bases, J lost 0 bases, and 6 bases lay in between. CDR1 and CDR2 (germline): MNHEY, SVGAGI. The CDR3 has 14 amino acids. Specimen: peripheral blood. The TCR originated in a human donor in a cohort sampled during active COVID-19. The chain carries TRBV6-5 and TRBJ2-6; D gene uncertain. CDR3 DNA sequence: TGTGCCAGCAGGCGAGGCTCTGGGGCCAACGTCCTGACTTTC. It yields the protein CASRRGSGANVLTF.